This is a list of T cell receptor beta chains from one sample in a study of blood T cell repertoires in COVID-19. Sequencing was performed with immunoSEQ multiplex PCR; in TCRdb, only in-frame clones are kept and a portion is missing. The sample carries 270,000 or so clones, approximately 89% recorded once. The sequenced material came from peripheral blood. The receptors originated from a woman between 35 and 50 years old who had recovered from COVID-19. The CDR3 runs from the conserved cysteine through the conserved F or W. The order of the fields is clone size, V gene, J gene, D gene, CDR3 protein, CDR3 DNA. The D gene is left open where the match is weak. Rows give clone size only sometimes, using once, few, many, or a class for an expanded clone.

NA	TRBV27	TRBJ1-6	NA	CASRSVRFSNSPLHF	TGTGCCAGCCGCTCCGTCAGGTTTAGTAATTCACCCCTCCACTTT
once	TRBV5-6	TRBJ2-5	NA	CASNLHGRDQETQYF	TGTGCCAGCAACCTTCACGGCAGGGATCAAGAGACCCAGTACTTC
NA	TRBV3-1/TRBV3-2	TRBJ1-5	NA	CASSSSRGHDQPQHF	TGTGCCAGCAGCTCGAGCCGGGGTCATGATCAGCCCCAGCATTTT
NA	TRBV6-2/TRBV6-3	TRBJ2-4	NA	CASSAPLRNTLAKNIQYF	TGTGCCAGCAGTGCCCCCCTGCGTAATACCCTAGCCAAAAACATTCAGTACTTC
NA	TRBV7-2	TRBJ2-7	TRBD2	CASSPNSGGWEEQYF	TGTGCCAGCAGCCCCAATAGCGGGGGGTGGGAGGAGCAGTACTTC
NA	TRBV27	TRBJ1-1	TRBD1	CASSLGDSEAFF	TGTGCCAGCAGTTTAGGGGACAGCGAAGCTTTCTTT
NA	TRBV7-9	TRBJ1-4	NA	CASSLEGRTNEKLFF	TGTGCCAGCAGCTTAGAAGGGAGGACTAATGAAAAACTGTTTTTT
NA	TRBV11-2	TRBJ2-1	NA	CASSLREAGSYNEQFF	TGTGCCAGCAGCTTACGAGAGGCGGGGTCCTACAATGAGCAGTTCTTC
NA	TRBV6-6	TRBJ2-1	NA	CASSPPQGNADNNEQFF	TGTGCCAGCAGTCCACCCCAGGGGAATGCAGACAACAATGAGCAGTTCTTC
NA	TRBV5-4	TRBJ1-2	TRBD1	CASSIGGIGYGYTF	TGTGCCAGCAGCATAGGGGGCATTGGCTATGGCTACACCTTC
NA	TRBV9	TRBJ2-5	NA	CASSGASGTQYF	TGTGCCAGCAGCGGCGCCTCGGGGACCCAGTACTTC
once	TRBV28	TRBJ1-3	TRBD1	CASSYRGLSNTIYF	TGTGCCAGCAGTTACAGGGGGCTTTCGAACACCATATATTTT
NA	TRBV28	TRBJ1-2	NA	CASTRGRGGYTF	TGTGCCAGCACCCGAGGCAGGGGAGGCTACACCTTC
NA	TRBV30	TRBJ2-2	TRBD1	CAWVRGRNTGELFF	TGTGCCTGGGTAAGGGGGCGCAACACCGGGGAGCTGTTTTTT
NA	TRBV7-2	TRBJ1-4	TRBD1	CASSLRPTQGLSEKLFF	TGTGCCAGCAGCTTACGGCCCACACAGGGGTTGAGTGAAAAACTGTTTTTT
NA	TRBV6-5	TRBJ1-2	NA	CASSYANSRGYTF	TGTGCCAGCAGTTACGCGAACAGTCGTGGCTACACCTTC
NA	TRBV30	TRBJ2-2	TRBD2	CAWKGLAVHTGELFF	TGTGCCTGGAAAGGACTAGCGGTCCACACCGGGGAGCTGTTTTTT
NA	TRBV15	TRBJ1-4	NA	CATSRDRTRDEKLFF	TGTGCCACCAGCAGAGATCGTACGCGGGATGAAAAACTGTTTTTT
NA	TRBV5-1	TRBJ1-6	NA	CASSLAGGKYSPLHF	TGCGCCAGCAGCTTGGCTGGGGGGAAGTATTCACCCCTCCACTTT
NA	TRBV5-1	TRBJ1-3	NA	CASSLAGTSGNTIYF	TGCGCCAGCAGCTTGGCTGGGACATCTGGAAACACCATATATTTT
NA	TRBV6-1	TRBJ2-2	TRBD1	CASSEGKQGAWPRGLFF	TGTGCCAGCAGTGAGGGGAAGCAGGGGGCATGGCCTAGGGGGCTGTTTTTT
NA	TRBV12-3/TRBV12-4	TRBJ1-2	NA	CASSPDSNYGYTF	TGTGCCAGCAGCCCGGACAGTAACTATGGCTACACCTTC
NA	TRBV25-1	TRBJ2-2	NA	CASSSTGNTGELFF	TGTGCCAGCAGTTCAACAGGGAACACCGGGGAGCTGTTTTTT
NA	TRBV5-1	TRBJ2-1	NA	CASSLFGGMDEQFF	TGCGCCAGCAGCTTGTTTGGAGGGATGGATGAGCAGTTCTTC
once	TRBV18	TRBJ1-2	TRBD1	CASSILQGGDGYTF	TGTGCCAGCTCAATCTTACAGGGGGGAGATGGCTACACCTTC
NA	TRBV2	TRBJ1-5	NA	CASTLGGQPQHF	TGTGCCAGCACCCTGGGAGGGCAGCCCCAGCATTTT
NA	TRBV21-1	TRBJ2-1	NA	CASSDTKGRGSHEQFF	TGTGCCAGCAGCGACACAAAGGGCAGGGGGAGCCATGAGCAGTTCTTC
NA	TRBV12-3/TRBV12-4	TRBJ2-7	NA	CASSEGLTYEQYF	TGTGCCAGCAGCGAGGGACTTACCTACGAGCAGTACTTC
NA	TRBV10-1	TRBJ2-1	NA	CASSDSFPYNEQFF	TGCGCCAGCAGTGATTCGTTCCCCTACAATGAGCAGTTCTTC
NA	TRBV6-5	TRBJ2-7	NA	CASRDTVSYEQYF	TGTGCCAGCCGGGACACCGTCTCCTACGAGCAGTACTTC
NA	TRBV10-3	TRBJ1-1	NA	CAIRGRSTEAFF	TGTGCCATCAGGGGGCGTAGCACTGAAGCTTTCTTT
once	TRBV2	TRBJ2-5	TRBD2	CASSGLAGETQYF	TGTGCCAGCAGTGGACTAGCGGGGGAGACCCAGTACTTC
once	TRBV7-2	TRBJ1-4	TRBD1	CASRGTGLEKLFF	TGTGCCAGCAGAGGGACAGGGCTCGAAAAACTGTTTTTT
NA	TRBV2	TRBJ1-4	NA	CASKLAHTNEKLFF	TGTGCCAGCAAGTTGGCTCATACTAATGAAAAACTGTTTTTT
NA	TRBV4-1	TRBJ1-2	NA	CASSQDNGIREGYTF	TGCGCCAGCAGCCAAGATAACGGAATCAGGGAAGGCTACACCTTC
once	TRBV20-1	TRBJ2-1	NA	CSASGGPRNEQFF	TGCAGTGCTAGTGGGGGCCCGCGGAATGAGCAGTTCTTC
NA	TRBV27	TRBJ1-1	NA	CASSCQSISDWSVAFF	TGTGCCAGCAGTTGCCAATCAATCTCGGACTGGTCGGTGGCTTTCTTT
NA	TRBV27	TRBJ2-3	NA	CASSPGVFNTQYF	TGTGCCAGCAGCCCCGGGGTATTCAATACGCAGTATTTT
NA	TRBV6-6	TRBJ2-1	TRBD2	CASSAWTSGRDEQFF	TGTGCCAGCAGCGCCTGGACTAGCGGGAGAGATGAGCAGTTCTTC
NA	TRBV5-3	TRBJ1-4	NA	CARSLEGVDNEKLFF	TGTGCCAGAAGCTTGGAGGGAGTAGATAATGAAAAACTGTTTTTT
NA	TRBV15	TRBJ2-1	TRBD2	CATSRGLAGGDNEQFF	TGTGCCACCAGCAGAGGCTTAGCGGGAGGTGACAATGAGCAGTTCTTC
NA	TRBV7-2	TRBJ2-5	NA	CASSSTGYETQYF	TGTGCCAGCAGCTCTACAGGGTACGAGACCCAGTACTTC
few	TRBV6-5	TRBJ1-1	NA	CASSYFRDTEAFF	TGTGCCAGCAGTTACTTCAGGGACACTGAAGCTTTCTTT
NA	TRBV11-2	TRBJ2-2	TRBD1	CASSPKPGQGMNTGELFF	TGTGCCAGCAGCCCCAAACCGGGACAGGGGATGAACACCGGGGAGCTGTTTTTT
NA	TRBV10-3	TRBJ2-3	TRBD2	CAISESSQRGADTQYF	TGTGCCATCAGTGAATCATCCCAGCGGGGTGCAGATACGCAGTATTTT
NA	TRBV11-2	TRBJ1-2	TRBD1	CASSLAPGTGLDYGYTF	TGTGCCAGCAGCTTAGCCCCCGGGACAGGGTTAGACTATGGCTACACCTTC
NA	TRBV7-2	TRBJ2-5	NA	CASNPRWGPETQYF	TGTGCCAGCAACCCACGTTGGGGCCCAGAGACCCAGTACTTC
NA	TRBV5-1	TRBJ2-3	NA	CASSFQGFTDTQYF	TGCGCCAGCAGCTTCCAGGGGTTCACAGATACGCAGTATTTT
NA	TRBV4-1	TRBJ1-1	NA	CASSQVLQGGVQTEAFF	TGCGCCAGCAGCCAAGTTCTTCAGGGAGGAGTTCAAACTGAAGCTTTCTTT
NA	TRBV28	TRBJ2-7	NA	CASSLFSGALYEQYF	TGTGCCAGCAGTTTATTTTCCGGAGCCCTCTACGAGCAGTACTTC
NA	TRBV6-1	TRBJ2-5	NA	CASSDVRGETQYF	TGTGCCAGCAGTGATGTTCGGGGAGAGACCCAGTACTTC
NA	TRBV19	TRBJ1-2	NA	CASREYYGYTF	TGTGCCAGTAGGGAGTACTATGGCTACACCTTC
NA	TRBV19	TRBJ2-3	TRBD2	CATTSGSKGSTDTQYF	TGTGCCACTACTAGCGGGAGTAAGGGTAGCACAGATACGCAGTATTTT
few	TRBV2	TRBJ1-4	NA	CASAQGFDEKLFF	TGTGCCAGCGCACAGGGTTTTGATGAAAAACTGTTTTTT
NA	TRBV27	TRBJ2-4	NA	CASSPVSGVAKNIQYF	TGTGCCAGCAGTCCCGTTTCGGGGGTTGCCAAAAACATTCAGTACTTC
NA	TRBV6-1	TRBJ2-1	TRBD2	CASSAGLAGVGYNEQFF	TGTGCCAGCAGTGCAGGACTAGCGGGAGTGGGGTACAATGAGCAGTTCTTC
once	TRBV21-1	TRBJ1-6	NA	CASSKVSVNSPLHF	TGTGCCAGCAGCAAAGTGTCAGTTAATTCACCCCTCCACTTT
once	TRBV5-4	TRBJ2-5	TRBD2	CASSLSIAGGQETQYF	TGTGCCAGCAGCCTGTCTATAGCGGGGGGGCAAGAGACCCAGTACTTC
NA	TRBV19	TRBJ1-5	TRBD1	CASTGTGGNQPQHF	TGTGCCAGTACCGGGACAGGGGGCAATCAGCCCCAGCATTTT